This TCR beta chain was recovered during a study of blood T cell repertoires in COVID-19. Overall study context: Sites across the United States, Italy and Spain contributed samples from acute and convalescent COVID-19. From T cells, B-cell-depleted T cells, or PBMCs came the material, which was cDNA or gDNA.

The ends were cut back, 1 base at V and 4 bases at J, with 10 bases in the middle. CDR1 MGHRA and CDR2 YSYEKL come from the germline V gene. This CDR3 comprises 14 residues. Using immunoSEQ multiplex PCR, the repertoire was profiled, and TCRdb retains in-frame clones only, with some absent. The profile covers 85,000 to 110,000 clones, with around 82% appearing a single time and over 10% taken by the ten largest. The sequenced material came from peripheral blood. The TCR comes from a human donor in a cohort sampled during active or convalescent COVID-19. This sequence joins TRBV4-1 and TRBJ1-1, with D unresolved. CDR3 protein: CASSQVPSGTEAFF. The CDR3 DNA follows: TGCGCCAGCAGCCAAGTTCCTTCGGGCACTGAAGCTTTCTTT.